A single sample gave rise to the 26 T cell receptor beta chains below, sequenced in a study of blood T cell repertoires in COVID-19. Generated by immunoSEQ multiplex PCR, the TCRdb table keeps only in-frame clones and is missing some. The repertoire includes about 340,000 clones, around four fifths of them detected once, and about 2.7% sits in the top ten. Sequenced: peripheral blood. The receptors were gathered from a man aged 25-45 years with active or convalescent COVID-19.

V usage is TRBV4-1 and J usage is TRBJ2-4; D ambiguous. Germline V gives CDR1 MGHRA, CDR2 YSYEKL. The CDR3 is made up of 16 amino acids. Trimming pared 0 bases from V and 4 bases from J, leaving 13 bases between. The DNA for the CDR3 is TGCGCCAGCAGCCAAGATGATTCGCCAGCGAAAAACATTCAGTACTTC. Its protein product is CASSQDDSPAKNIQYF.

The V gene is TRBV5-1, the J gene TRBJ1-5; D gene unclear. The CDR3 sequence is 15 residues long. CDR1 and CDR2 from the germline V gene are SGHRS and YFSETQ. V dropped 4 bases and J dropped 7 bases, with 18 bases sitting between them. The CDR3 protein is CASSDGGMMGQPQHF. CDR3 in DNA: TGCGCCAGCAGCGACGGAGGAATGATGGGGCAGCCCCAGCATTTT.

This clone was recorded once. CDR3 DNA sequence: TGTGCCAGCAGTCCCCCGGGACAGTCCGTTTTCTCTGGAAACACCATATATTTT. This sequence encodes CASSPPGQSVFSGNTIYF. V usage is TRBV28 and J usage is TRBJ1-3; 7 bases align to TRBD1. Looked up from germline, CDR1 is MDHEN and CDR2 is SYDVKM. Unmatched junction bases numbered 13, after V lost 5 bases and J lost 0 bases. This CDR3 has 18 residues.

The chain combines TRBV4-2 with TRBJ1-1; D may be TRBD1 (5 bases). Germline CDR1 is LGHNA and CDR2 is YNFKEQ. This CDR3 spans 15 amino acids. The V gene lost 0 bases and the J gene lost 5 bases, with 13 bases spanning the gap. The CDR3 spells CASSQDDGGGTEAFF. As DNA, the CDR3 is TGTGCCAGCAGCCAAGATGATGGGGGGGGAACTGAAGCTTTCTTT.

The CDR3 spells CASSLTSGGGSSYNEQFF. The CDR3 nucleotides read TGTGCCAGCAGCTTAACGTCTGGGGGGGGCAGCTCCTACAATGAGCAGTTCTTC. J is TRBJ2-1 and V is TRBV7-3, with a possible D match to TRBD2 (7 bases). V was trimmed by 0 bases and J by 0 bases, leaving 15 bases between them. The germline V gene encodes CDR1 SGHTA and CDR2 FQGTGA. The CDR3 contains 18 residues.

DNA of the CDR3: TGTGCCAGCAGCCAGATGAACACTGAAGCTTTCTTT. Translating gives CASSQMNTEAFF. This chain connects TRBV9 to TRBJ1-1; D is unresolved. V lost 4 bases to trimming and J lost 0 bases, with 4 bases between them. The germline V gene encodes CDR1 SGDLS and CDR2 YYNGEE. There are 12 residues in the CDR3.

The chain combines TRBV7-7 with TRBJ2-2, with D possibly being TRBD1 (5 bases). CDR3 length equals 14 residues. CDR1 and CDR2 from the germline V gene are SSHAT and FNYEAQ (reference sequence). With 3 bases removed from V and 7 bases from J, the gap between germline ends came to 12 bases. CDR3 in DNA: TGTGCCAGCAGCTTGGGGCTGTTCGGCGGGGAGCTGTTTTTT. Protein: CASSLGLFGGELFF. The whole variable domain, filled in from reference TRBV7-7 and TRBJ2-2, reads GAGVSQSPRYKVTKRGQDVTLRCDPISSHATLYWYQQALGQGPEFLTYFNYEAQPDKSGLPSDRFSAERPEGSISTLTIQRTEQRDSAMYRCASSLGLFGGELFFGEGSRLTVL.

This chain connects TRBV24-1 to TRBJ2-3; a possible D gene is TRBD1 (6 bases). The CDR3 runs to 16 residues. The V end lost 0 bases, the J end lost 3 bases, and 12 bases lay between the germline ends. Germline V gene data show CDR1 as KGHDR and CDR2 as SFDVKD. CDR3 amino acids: CATSDLGGRGTDTQYF. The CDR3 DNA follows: TGTGCCACCAGTGATTTGGGCGGCAGGGGTACAGATACGCAGTATTTT.

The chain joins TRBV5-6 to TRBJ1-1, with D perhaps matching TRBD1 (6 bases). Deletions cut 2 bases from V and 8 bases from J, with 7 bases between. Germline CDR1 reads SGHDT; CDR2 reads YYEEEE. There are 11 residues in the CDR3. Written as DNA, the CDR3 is TGTGCCAGCAGCTTCGACAGGGAAGCTTTCTTT. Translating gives CASSFDREAFF.

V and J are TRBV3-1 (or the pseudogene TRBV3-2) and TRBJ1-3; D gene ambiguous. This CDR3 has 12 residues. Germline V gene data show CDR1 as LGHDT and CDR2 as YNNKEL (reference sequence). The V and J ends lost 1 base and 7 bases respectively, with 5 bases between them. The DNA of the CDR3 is TGTGCCAGCAGCCAAGTCCGGAACACCATATATTTT. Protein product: CASSQVRNTIYF.

The CDR3 DNA follows: TGTGCCACCAGCTCAAGCGGGGGGGCCGATGAGCAGTTCTTC. This translates into CATSSSGGADEQFF. The chain links TRBV15 to TRBJ2-1; 10 bases are a match to TRBD2. Germline-derived CDR1 and CDR2 are LNHNV and YYDKDF (reference sequence). V lost 5 bases and J lost 8; bases outside the gene matches: 6. The CDR3 runs 14 residues.

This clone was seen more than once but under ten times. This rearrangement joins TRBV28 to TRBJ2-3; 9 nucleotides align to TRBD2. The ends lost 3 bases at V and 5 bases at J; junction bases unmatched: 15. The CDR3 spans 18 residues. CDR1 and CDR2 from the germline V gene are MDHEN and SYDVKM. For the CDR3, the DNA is TGTGCCAGCAGTTTGTATCGGGGACTAGCAATTCATCGAGATACGCAGTATTTT. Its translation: CASSLYRGLAIHRDTQYF. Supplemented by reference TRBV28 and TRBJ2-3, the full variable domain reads DVKVTQSSRYLVKRTGEKVFLECVQDMDHENMFWYRQDPGLGLRLIYFSYDVKMKEKGDIPEGYSVSREKKERFSLILESASTNQTSMYLCASSLYRGLAIHRDTQYFGPGTRLTVL.

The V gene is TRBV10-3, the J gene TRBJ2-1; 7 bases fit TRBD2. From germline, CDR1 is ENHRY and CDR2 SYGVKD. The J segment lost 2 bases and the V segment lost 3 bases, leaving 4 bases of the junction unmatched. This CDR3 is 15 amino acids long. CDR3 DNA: TGTGCCATCAGTGATAAAAGCGGGACCTACAATGAGCAGTTCTTC. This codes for CAISDKSGTYNEQFF.

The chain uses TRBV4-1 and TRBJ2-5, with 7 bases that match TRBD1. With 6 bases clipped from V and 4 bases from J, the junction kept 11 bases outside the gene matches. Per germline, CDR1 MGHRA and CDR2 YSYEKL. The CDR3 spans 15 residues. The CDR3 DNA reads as TGCGCCAGCAGACCCCGACAGGGTTCGTTAGAGACCCAGTACTTC. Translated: CASRPRQGSLETQYF.

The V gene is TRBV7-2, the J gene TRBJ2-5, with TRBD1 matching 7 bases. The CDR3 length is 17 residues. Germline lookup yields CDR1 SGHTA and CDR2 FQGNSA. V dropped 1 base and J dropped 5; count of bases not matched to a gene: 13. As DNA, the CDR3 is TGTGCCAGCAGCTTAGGGGGAGCAGGGGGAGTACGGGAGACCCAGTACTTC. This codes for CASSLGGAGGVRETQYF.

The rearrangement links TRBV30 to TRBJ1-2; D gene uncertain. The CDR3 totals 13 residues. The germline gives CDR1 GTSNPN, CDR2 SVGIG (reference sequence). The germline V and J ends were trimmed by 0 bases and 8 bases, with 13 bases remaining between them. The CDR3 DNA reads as TGTGCCTGGAGTGTAATTCGGGGATCCGGCTACACCTTC. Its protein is CAWSVIRGSGYTF.

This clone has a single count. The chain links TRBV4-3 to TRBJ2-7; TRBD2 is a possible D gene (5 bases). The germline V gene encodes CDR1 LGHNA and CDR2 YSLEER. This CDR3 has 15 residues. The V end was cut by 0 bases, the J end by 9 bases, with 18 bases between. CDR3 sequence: CASSQEGGGAFGQYF. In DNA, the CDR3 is TGCGCCAGCAGCCAAGAAGGAGGCGGTGCCTTCGGGCAGTACTTC.

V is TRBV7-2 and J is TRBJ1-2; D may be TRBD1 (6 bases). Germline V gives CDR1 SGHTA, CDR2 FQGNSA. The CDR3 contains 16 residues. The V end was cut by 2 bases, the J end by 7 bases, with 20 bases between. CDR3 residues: CASSLIPQGRGRGYTF. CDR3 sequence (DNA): TGTGCCAGCAGCTTAATCCCCCAGGGGCGAGGTCGTGGCTACACCTTC.

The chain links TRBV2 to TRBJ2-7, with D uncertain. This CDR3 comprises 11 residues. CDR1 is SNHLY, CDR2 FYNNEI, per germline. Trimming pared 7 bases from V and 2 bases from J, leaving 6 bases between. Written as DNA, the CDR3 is TGTGCCAGCATCCAGACCTACGAGCAGTACTTC. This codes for CASIQTYEQYF.

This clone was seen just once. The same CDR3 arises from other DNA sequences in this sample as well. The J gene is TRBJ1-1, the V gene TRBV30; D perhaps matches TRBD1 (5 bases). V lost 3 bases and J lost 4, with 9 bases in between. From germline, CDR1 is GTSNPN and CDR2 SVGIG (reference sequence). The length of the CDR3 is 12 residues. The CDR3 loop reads CAWSLGGTEAFF. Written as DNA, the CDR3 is TGTGCCTGGAGCCTGGGGGGCACTGAAGCTTTCTTT.

CDR3 protein: CASSQAIPRVTQYF. Here the CDR3 DNA reads TGCGCCAGCAGCCAGGCGATCCCCCGGGTGACGCAGTACTTC. This chain connects TRBV4-1 to TRBJ2-7; D ambiguous. Per germline, CDR1 MGHRA and CDR2 YSYEKL. This CDR3 comprises 14 residues. Trimming took off 3 bases at V and 9 bases at J, with 18 bases between the two ends.

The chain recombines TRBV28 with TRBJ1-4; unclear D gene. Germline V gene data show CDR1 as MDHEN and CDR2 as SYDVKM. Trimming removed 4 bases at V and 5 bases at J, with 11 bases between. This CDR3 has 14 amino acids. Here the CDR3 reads CASSSPRENEKLFF. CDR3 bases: TGTGCCAGCAGTTCACCACGAGAGAATGAAAAACTGTTTTTT.

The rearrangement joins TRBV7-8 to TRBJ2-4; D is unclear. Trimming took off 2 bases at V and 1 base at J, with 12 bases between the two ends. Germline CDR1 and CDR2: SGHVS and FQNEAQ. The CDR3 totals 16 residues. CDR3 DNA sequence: TGTGCCAGCAGCTTACGAACAGCCCTGGCCAAAAACATTCAGTACTTC. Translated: CASSLRTALAKNIQYF.

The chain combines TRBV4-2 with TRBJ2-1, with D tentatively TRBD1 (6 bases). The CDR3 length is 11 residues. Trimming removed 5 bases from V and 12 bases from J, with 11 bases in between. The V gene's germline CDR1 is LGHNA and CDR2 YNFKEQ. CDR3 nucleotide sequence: TGTGCCAGCAGCGGCAGGGGCCGGCAGTTCTTC. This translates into CASSGRGRQFF.

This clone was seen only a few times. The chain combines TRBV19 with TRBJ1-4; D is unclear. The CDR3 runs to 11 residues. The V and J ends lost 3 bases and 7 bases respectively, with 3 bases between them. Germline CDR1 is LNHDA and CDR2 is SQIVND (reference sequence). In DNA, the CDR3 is TGTGCCAGTAGTATCGGTGAAAAACTGTTTTTT. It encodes CASSIGEKLFF.

In DNA form, the CDR3 reads TGTGCCAGCGAATCAACCCCGGGCACTGAAGCTTTCTTT. As protein: CASESTPGTEAFF. The rearrangement joins TRBV27 to TRBJ1-1; D call uncertain. The CDR3 spans 13 residues. Germline assignment: CDR1 MNHEY and CDR2 SMNVEV (reference sequence). The ends were cut back, 8 bases at V and 4 bases at J, with 14 bases in the middle.